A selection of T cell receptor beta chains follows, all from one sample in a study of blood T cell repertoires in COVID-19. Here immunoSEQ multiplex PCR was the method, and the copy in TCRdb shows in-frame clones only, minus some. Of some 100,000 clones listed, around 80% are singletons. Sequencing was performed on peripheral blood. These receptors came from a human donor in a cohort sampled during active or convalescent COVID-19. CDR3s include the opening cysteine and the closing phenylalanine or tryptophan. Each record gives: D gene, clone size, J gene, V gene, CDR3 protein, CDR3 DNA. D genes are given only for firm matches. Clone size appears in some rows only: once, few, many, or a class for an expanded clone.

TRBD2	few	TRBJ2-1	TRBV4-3	CASSQEWTSGDIYNEQFF	TGCGCCAGCAGCCAAGAATGGACTAGCGGAGACATCTACAATGAGCAGTTCTTC
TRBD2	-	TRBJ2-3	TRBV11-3	CASSSGLAGEVDTQYF	TGTGCCAGCAGCTCGGGACTAGCGGGAGAGGTAGATACGCAGTATTTT
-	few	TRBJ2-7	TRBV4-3	CASSPRQDAYEQYF	TGCGCCAGCAGCCCACGACAGGACGCATACGAGCAGTACTTC
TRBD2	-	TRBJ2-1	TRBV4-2	CASSPGVGRRSYNEQFF	TGTGCCAGCAGCCCGGGTGTCGGGAGGAGGTCCTACAATGAGCAGTTCTTC
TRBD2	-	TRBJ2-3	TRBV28	CASSPAGGWALDTQYF	TGTGCCAGCAGTCCGGCGGGGGGTTGGGCTTTGGATACGCAGTATTTT
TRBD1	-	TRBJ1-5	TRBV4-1	CASSQVIFGTGPNQPQHF	TGCGCCAGCAGCCAAGTCATCTTTGGGACAGGCCCCAATCAGCCCCAGCATTTT
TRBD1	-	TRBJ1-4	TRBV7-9	CASSPGTGNEKLFF	TGTGCCAGCAGCCCCGGGACAGGGAATGAAAAACTGTTTTTT
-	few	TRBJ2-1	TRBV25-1	CASSESTRTKGYNEQFF	TGTGCCAGCAGTGAGTCCACGAGGACAAAAGGTTACAATGAGCAGTTCTTC
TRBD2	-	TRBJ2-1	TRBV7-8	CASSSSGTSGNEQFF	TGTGCCAGCAGCTCCTCCGGGACTAGCGGTAATGAGCAGTTCTTC
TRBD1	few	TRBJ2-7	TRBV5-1	CASSLVSWTGTYEQYF	TGCGCCAGCAGCTTGGTATCATGGACAGGTACCTACGAGCAGTACTTC
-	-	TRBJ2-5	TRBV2	CASSELARETQYF	TGTGCCAGCAGTGAACTAGCGCGGGAGACCCAGTACTTC
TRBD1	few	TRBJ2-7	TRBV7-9	CASSGRTGTYEQYF	TGTGCCAGCAGCGGAAGGACAGGGACCTACGAGCAGTACTTC
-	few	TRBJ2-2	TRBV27	CASSHRGLGSIGELFF	TGTGCCAGCAGTCACAGGGGTCTCGGGAGTATTGGGGAGCTGTTTTTT
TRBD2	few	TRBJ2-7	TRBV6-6	CASTRPGLAEQYF	TGTGCCAGCACCAGACCGGGACTAGCTGAGCAGTACTTC
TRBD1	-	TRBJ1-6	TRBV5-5	CASSVSGTARNSPLHF	TGTGCCAGCAGCGTGTCCGGGACAGCCCGAAATTCACCCCTCCACTTT
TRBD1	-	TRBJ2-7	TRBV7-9	CASSSGQGVSYEQYF	TGTGCCAGCAGCTCGGGACAGGGGGTTTCCTACGAGCAGTACTTC
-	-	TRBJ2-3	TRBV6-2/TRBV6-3	CASSSSGQLTDTQYF	TGTGCCAGCAGTTCGAGCGGGCAACTCACAGATACGCAGTATTTT
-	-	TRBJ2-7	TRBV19	CASSQGGHTEQYF	TGTGCCAGTAGTCAGGGTGGACATACGGAGCAGTACTTC